This T cell receptor (beta chain) was obtained from a study of blood T cell repertoires in COVID-19. Original analysis: Amplification with reference gene primers provided the estimates of nucleated cell counts. The data were produced by immunoSEQ multiplex PCR, yet TCRdb's version contains in-frame clones alone and is incomplete. V and J calls and clone size come straight from that table; D and trimming were deduced from the DNA. The data show 90,000 to 110,000 clones, about 86% seen once. In this sample, this clone turned up a few times. Other nucleotide sequences in the sample specify the same CDR3. Trimming removed 4 bases from V and 5 bases from J; junction bases left unmatched: 2. Germline V CDR1 and CDR2: SGHTA, FQGNSA. The CDR3 is 13 residues long.

The sequencing sample was made of peripheral blood. The receptor was isolated from a man aged 80 or over with acute or convalescent COVID-19. This chain joins TRBV7-2 and TRBJ1-2; 9 bases are a match to TRBD1. CDR3 residues: CASSSGQGYGYTF. CDR3 DNA sequence: TGTGCCAGCAGCTCCGGACAGGGGTATGGCTACACCTTC. Drawing the rest from reference TRBV7-2 and TRBJ1-2, the complete variable domain is GAGVSQSPSNKVTEKGKDVELRCDPISGHTALYWYRQSLGQGLEFLIYFQGNSAPDKSGLPSDRFSAERTGGSVSTLTIQRTQQEDSAVYLCASSSGQGYGYTFGSGTRLTVV.